Listed below are T cell receptor beta chains from one sample, sequenced in a study of T cells in Graves' hyperthyroidism and ophthalmopathy. MiXCR, run by TCRdb on the multiplex PCR reads, gives a single entry per CDR3 protein. Of approximately 600,000 distinct CDR3 sequences in the sample, 15% to 20% were seen once. Specimen: blood. The source is a woman in her 30s with Graves' hyperthyroidism. CDR3s include the opening cysteine and the closing phenylalanine or tryptophan. Fields, in order: clone size, J gene, V gene, D gene, CDR3 DNA, CDR3 protein. The D gene is left open where the match is weak. Part of the rows lack a size; the others show once, few, many or a class for expanded clones.

few TRBJ2-7 TRBV6-9 NA TGTGCCAGCAGTTATGAGAGCTACGAGCAGTACTTC CASSYESYEQYF
many TRBJ1-1 TRBV28 NA TGTGCCAGCAGCACAATCGGGGGGCTGATGAACACTGAAGCTTTCTTT CASSTIGGLMNTEAFF
few TRBJ1-5 TRBV6-1 NA TGTGCCAGCAGTGACAGGGGAGGGAAAAATCAGCCCCAGCATTTT CASSDRGGKNQPQHF
many TRBJ2-1 TRBV18 NA TGTGCCAGCTCACCCGGCAGCGGTCGATCGGGTTGGTTCTTC CASSPGSGRSGWFF
many TRBJ2-2 TRBV7-3 TRBD2 TGTGCCAGCAGGAGGACTAGCGGTAACACCGGGGAGCTGTTTTTT CASRRTSGNTGELFF
NA TRBJ2-7 TRBV27 NA TGTGCCAGCAGGGTTAGCGGCTCCTACGAGCAGTACTTC CASRVSGSYEQYF
few TRBJ1-5 TRBV20-1 NA TGCAGTGCTAGAGCGCCAGCCAATCAGCCCCAGCATTTT CSARAPANQPQHF
once TRBJ2-3 TRBV11-2 NA TGTGCCATAAAGGTCGGGGGCACAGATACGCAGTATTTT CAIKVGGTDTQYF
NA TRBJ1-4 TRBV27 NA TGTGCCAGCAGCGGACGACCGTGGGGAATTGAAAAACTGTTTTTT CASSGRPWGIEKLFF
few TRBJ2-1 TRBV28 NA TGTGCCAGCAGTTTAAGAGTTGAGACACCTTACCAGTACAATGAGCAGTTCTTC CASSLRVETPYQYNEQFF
NA TRBJ1-2 TRBV4-1 TRBD1 TGCGCCAGCAGCCAAGATAGTGGGACAGGGAATGGCTACACCTTC CASSQDSGTGNGYTF
many TRBJ2-3 TRBV18 TRBD2 TGTGCCAGCTCACCGAATAGCGGGAGTGGGGATACGCAGTATTTT CASSPNSGSGDTQYF
many TRBJ2-6 TRBV12-3/TRBV12-4 TRBD1 TGTGCCAGCAGTGCCGGGACAGGGTACGGGGCCAACGTCCTGACTTTC CASSAGTGYGANVLTF
many TRBJ2-3 TRBV28 NA TGTGCCAGCAGTTTATCTCTAGCGGATACGCAGTATTTT CASSLSLADTQYF
many TRBJ2-3 TRBV7-2 TRBD2 TGTGCCAGCAGCACGGGAGGGCCGGATACGCAGTATTTT CASSTGGPDTQYF
NA TRBJ2-1 TRBV10-3 TRBD1 TGTGCCATCATGCCCGGGACAGGGGCTGGGGATGAGCAGTTCTTC CAIMPGTGAGDEQFF
NA TRBJ1-2 TRBV7-3 NA TGTGCCAGCAGCCAAACACCTTCCTATGGCTACACCTTC CASSQTPSYGYTF
NA TRBJ2-7 TRBV3-1 NA TGTGCCAGCAGCCAAGCGGTGAGTGACGAGCAGTACTTC CASSQAVSDEQYF
many TRBJ2-7 TRBV24-1 TRBD2 TGTGCCACCAGTGATTCGGGGACTAGCGGGAAATTCTCCTACGAGCAGTACTTC CATSDSGTSGKFSYEQYF
NA TRBJ2-7 TRBV12-3/TRBV12-4 TRBD2 TGTGCCAGCAGTCGGAGGGGACTAGCGGGAGCCGAGCAGTACTTC CASSRRGLAGAEQYF